This T cell receptor (beta chain) emerged from a study of cytomegalovirus exposure and HLA in healthy donors. This cohort consisted of healthy bone marrow donors. Primers included in the PCR were 60 Vbeta and 13 Jbeta primers. This table comes from immunoSEQ multiplex PCR, and its TCRdb copy is limited to in-frame clones, with some not included. The table lists 100,000 or so clones, around 78% of them singletons. CDR3 length: 16 residues. Per germline, CDR1 MNHEY and CDR2 SMNVEV (reference sequence). J gave up 2 bases and V 0 bases, and 5 bases lay outside the gene matches. Details on this clone: Its target is not known.

General study findings and limits: A missense DCLRE1C variant was associated with V- and J-gene trimming of TCR beta chains in a later analysis, and an independent cohort replicated the association. Within a later analysis, the majority of CMV-associated TCR beta chains appeared HLA-restricted. A later analysis appeared to link common viral pathogens to several of the most significant clusters.

This rearrangement joins TRBV27 to TRBJ2-3; the match to TRBD2 covers 7 bases. The sample comprised PBMCs. This receptor was identified in a male donor in good health and CMV-seronegative. The CDR3 protein is CASSLSPSGLTDTQYF. The CDR3 DNA follows: TGTGCCAGCAGTTTATCTCCTAGCGGCCTCACAGATACGCAGTATTTT.